Shown below are 13 T cell receptor beta chains from a single sample sequenced in a study of cytomegalovirus exposure and HLA in healthy donors. TCRdb's table, derived via immunoSEQ multiplex PCR, lists solely in-frame clones and lacks some. The data contain some 80,000 clones, about 96% of them singletons. Sequenced sample: PBMCs. These receptors all stem from a man between 18 and 35 years old in good health and CMV-seropositive.

This chain connects TRBV5-4 to TRBJ2-7, with no clear D. The germline V and J ends were trimmed by 3 bases and 6 bases, with 10 bases remaining between them. CDR1 is SGHNT, CDR2 YYREEE, per germline (reference sequence). The CDR3 sequence is 12 residues long. CDR3 nucleotide sequence: TGTGCCAGCAGCTCGTTGGCATCCGAGCAGTACTTC. Protein product: CASSSLASEQYF.

The chain joins TRBV6-5 to TRBJ1-5; no clear D gene. V dropped 5 bases and J dropped 10 bases, with 15 bases sitting between them. CDR1 is MNHEY, CDR2 SVGAGI, per germline. CDR3 length: 13 amino acids. CDR3 protein: CASSTAGNRPQHF. As DNA, the CDR3 is TGTGCCAGCAGTACCGCCGGGAATCGACCCCAGCATTTT.

This chain joins TRBV5-4 and TRBJ1-3; D possibly corresponds to TRBD1 (5 bases). There are 15 residues in the CDR3. Per germline, CDR1 SGHNT and CDR2 YYREEE (reference sequence). Trimming shortened V by 2 bases and J by 0 bases, and 9 bases separated the two germline ends. CDR3 sequence: CASSLRGLSGNTIYF. CDR3 DNA sequence: TGTGCCAGCAGCTTAAGGGGCCTCTCTGGAAACACCATATATTTT.

The CDR3 coding sequence is TGCGCCAGCAGCCCCCGGGAGATAGCGGGATATTACAATGAGCAGTTCTTC. The encoded protein is CASSPREIAGYYNEQFF. V is TRBV5-1 and J is TRBJ2-1; 8 bases are shared with TRBD2. The CDR3 runs 17 residues. Germline CDR1 reads SGHRS; CDR2 reads YFSETQ. V gave up 4 bases and J gave up 4 bases; unmatched junction bases: 13. Together with reference TRBV5-1 and TRBJ2-1, the CDR3 gives the full variable domain: KAGVTQTPRYLIKTRGQQVTLSCSPISGHRSVSWYQQTPGQGLQFLFEYFSETQRNKGNFPGRFSGRQFSNSRSEMNVSTLELGDSALYLCASSPREIAGYYNEQFFGPGTRLTVL.

This chain uses TRBV11-2 with TRBJ2-2; 11 bases agree with TRBD2. CDR3 length equals 17 residues. The junction had 11 bases not matched to a gene; V was cut back by 5 bases and J by 6 bases. Per the germline V gene, CDR1 is SGHAT and CDR2 is FQNNGV. Written as DNA, the CDR3 is TGTGCCAGCAGCCATCCTTTAGCGGGAGGGCCTGCCGGGGAGCTGTTTTTT. Translated: CASSHPLAGGPAGELFF.

V usage is TRBV18 and J usage is TRBJ1-1, with TRBD1 identical over 7 bases. Germline V gene data show CDR1 as KGHSH and CDR2 as LQKENI. This CDR3 region has 14 residues. V shed 3 bases, J shed 2 bases, and the junction held 3 bases outside the gene matches. The CDR3 DNA is TGTGCCAGCTCACCTGACAGGGCCAACACTGAAGCTTTCTTT. It yields the protein CASSPDRANTEAFF.

This chain connects TRBV11-2 to TRBJ2-1; 7 bases align to TRBD2. Unmatched junction bases numbered 11, after V lost 1 base and J lost 11 bases. In germline, CDR1 is SGHAT, CDR2 FQNNGV. CDR3 length: 15 residues. For the CDR3, the DNA is TGTGCCAGCAGCTTAGGACCTGTCCGGGAGGTTCAGCAGTTCTTC. Amino acids: CASSLGPVREVQQFF.

This chain uses TRBV7-2 with TRBJ1-4, with 11 positions matching TRBD1. Trimming cost V 5 bases and J 7 bases; bases outside gene matches: 6. Per germline, CDR1 SGHTA and CDR2 FQGNSA. The CDR3 sequence is 15 residues long. The chain's CDR3 is CASSSRDRGFEKLFF. In nucleotides, the CDR3 is TGTGCCAGCAGCAGCAGGGACAGGGGGTTTGAAAAACTGTTTTTT.

The V call is TRBV11-2, the J call TRBJ1-1; maybe TRBD1 (5 bases). Germline CDR1 and CDR2: SGHAT and FQNNGV. CDR3 length: 16 amino acids. The V and J ends lost 2 bases and 1 base respectively, with 14 bases between them. The CDR3 reads CASSLPREGSNTEAFF. CDR3 bases: TGTGCCAGCAGCTTACCCAGGGAGGGGTCGAACACTGAAGCTTTCTTT.

The V and J genes are TRBV5-1 and TRBJ1-4; tentatively, D is TRBD1 (6 bases). Trimming took 4 bases from V and 11 from J, leaving 18 bases between them. This CDR3 is built from 14 residues. CDR1 and CDR2 from the germline V gene are SGHRS and YFSETQ. DNA for the CDR3: TGCGCCAGCAGCCTGGACAGAGGGCTTAGGAAACTGTTTTTT. Protein product: CASSLDRGLRKLFF.

This clone was seen only once. The chain recombines TRBV27 with TRBJ2-7, with TRBD1 matching 8 bases. CDR1 is MNHEY and CDR2 is SMNVEV in the germline V gene (reference sequence). The CDR3 is made up of 13 amino acids. V was clipped by 5 bases and J by 12 bases; unmatched bases: 12. CDR3 nucleotides: TGTGCCAGCAGTGCCGGACAGGGCCGTTTTCGGTACTTC. As protein: CASSAGQGRFRYF.

The chain recombines TRBV4-1 with TRBJ2-4, with 9 bases that match TRBD1. The CDR3 spans 20 residues. V was clipped by 6 bases and J by 0 bases; unmatched bases: 18. CDR1 MGHRA and CDR2 YSYEKL come from the germline V gene. The CDR3 reads CASSRTGQGDYKVAKNIQYF. Written as DNA, the CDR3 is TGCGCCAGCAGTCGAACGGGACAGGGAGACTATAAAGTAGCCAAAAACATTCAGTACTTC.

The J gene is TRBJ2-3, the V gene TRBV6-4; tentative D call: TRBD2 (6 bases). CDR1 is MRHNA and CDR2 is SNTAGT in the germline V gene. V lost 0 bases to trimming and J lost 4 bases, with 14 bases between them. This CDR3 comprises 16 residues. The CDR3 protein is CASSDSPGEAPDTQYF. The CDR3 DNA reads TGTGCCAGCAGTGACTCGCCGGGGGAGGCGCCAGATACGCAGTATTTT.